Listed below are T cell receptor beta chains from one sample, sequenced in a study of T-cell memory formation after mild COVID-19. MiXCR, applied by TCRdb to the 5' RACE reads, yields one record per CDR3 protein. Of a few hundred thousand distinct CDR3 sequences listed, around a fifth were seen once; the top ten hold around 12%. What was sequenced was PBMCs or a T cell subset sorted from them (not recorded which). These receptors were obtained from an adult woman who had mild COVID-19 (a few samples of this study predate the infection). Cell type and time point are not known. CDR3s include the opening cysteine and the closing phenylalanine or tryptophan. Fields, in order: V gene, clone size, D gene, J gene, CDR3 protein, CDR3 DNA. The D gene is left open where the match is weak. Size is omitted from some rows. Given values are once, few, many or a class for expanded clones.

TRBV20-1	NA	NA	TRBJ2-1	CSASEGSSYNEQFF	TGCAGTGCTAGCGAGGGGAGCTCCTACAATGAGCAGTTCTTC
TRBV29-1	few	TRBD2	TRBJ2-1	CSVVALSGGTYNEQFF	TGCAGCGTTGTAGCGTTGTCGGGGGGGACCTACAATGAGCAGTTCTTC
TRBV12-3/TRBV12-4	few	TRBD2	TRBJ2-5	CASSFHLAGVGRETQYF	TGTGCCAGCAGTTTCCACTTAGCGGGAGTTGGGAGGGAGACCCAGTACTTC
TRBV24-1	many	TRBD2	TRBJ2-3	CATSDLGTSGESVDTQYF	TGTGCCACCAGTGATTTGGGGACTAGCGGGGAGTCAGTAGATACGCAGTATTTT
TRBV20-1	few	TRBD2	TRBJ2-1	CSAPYSGGRARNEQFF	TGCAGTGCCCCCTACTCTGGGGGGAGGGCTCGCAATGAGCAGTTCTTC
TRBV5-1	many	NA	TRBJ2-3	CASSFYGDLAGTDTQYF	TGCGCCAGCAGCTTCTACGGAGATTTAGCGGGCACAGATACGCAGTATTTT
TRBV7-9	few	NA	TRBJ2-5	CASTQQGGAYETQYF	TGTGCCAGCACGCAACAGGGGGGGGCGTATGAGACCCAGTACTTC
TRBV10-3	NA	TRBD1	TRBJ2-1	CAISSGTGWNEQFF	TGTGCCATCAGTAGTGGGACAGGGTGGAATGAGCAGTTCTTC
TRBV7-6	NA	TRBD2	TRBJ2-1	CASSLTSATSGNNEQFF	TGTGCCAGCAGCCTCACTTCTGCGACTAGCGGAAACAATGAGCAGTTCTTC
TRBV12-3/TRBV12-4	few	TRBD2	TRBJ2-1	CASSFRGGFGNEQFF	TGTGCCAGCAGTTTTCGGGGGGGGTTCGGCAATGAGCAGTTCTTC
TRBV19	NA	NA	TRBJ1-5	CASSWVTNSNQPQHF	TGTGCCAGTAGTTGGGTCACGAATAGCAATCAGCCCCAGCATTTT
TRBV5-1	NA	NA	TRBJ2-1	CASSLGPGHSFYNEQFF	TGCGCCAGCAGCTTGGGGCCAGGCCACTCATTCTACAATGAGCAGTTCTTC
TRBV4-3	NA	TRBD2	TRBJ2-1	CASSLCSGRAFCHEQFF	TGCGCCAGCAGCCTCTGCAGCGGGAGGGCCTTTTGTCATGAGCAGTTCTTC
TRBV20-1	few	TRBD1	TRBJ2-4	CSARDVDRNIQYF	TGCAGTGCTAGAGATGTGGACAGGAACATTCAGTACTTC
TRBV7-8	few	TRBD2	TRBJ2-3	CASSRTSPRDTQYF	TGTGCCAGCAGCAGGACTAGCCCCCGGGATACGCAGTATTTT
TRBV7-8	few	NA	TRBJ2-5	CASSIPRDTSQETQYF	TGTGCCAGCAGCATACCTCGGGACACGAGTCAAGAGACCCAGTACTTC